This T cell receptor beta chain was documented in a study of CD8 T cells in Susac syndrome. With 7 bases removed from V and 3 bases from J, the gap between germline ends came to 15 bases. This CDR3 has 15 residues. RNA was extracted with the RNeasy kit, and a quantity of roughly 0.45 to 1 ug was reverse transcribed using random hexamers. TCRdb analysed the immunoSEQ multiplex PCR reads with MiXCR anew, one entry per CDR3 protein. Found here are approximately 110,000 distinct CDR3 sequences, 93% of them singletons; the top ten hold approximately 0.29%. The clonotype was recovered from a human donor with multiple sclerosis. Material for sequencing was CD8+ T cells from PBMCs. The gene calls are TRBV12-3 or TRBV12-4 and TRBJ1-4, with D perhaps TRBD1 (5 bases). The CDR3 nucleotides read TGTGCCAGCACCGAAGGGACGGGCGCTAATGAAAAACTGTTTTTT. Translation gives CASTEGTGANEKLFF.